These 12 T cell receptor beta chains originate from one sample sequenced in a study of T cell changes during pregnancy in multiple sclerosis. Profiled with immunoSEQ multiplex PCR; TCRdb holds only in-frame clones, not every one. The sample includes roughly 43,000 clones, approximately 94% of them seen just once. Material: CD4+ T cells from peripheral blood mononuclear cells, obtained in the third trimester of pregnancy. The receptors here all came from a female donor with multiple sclerosis, enrolled in a pregnancy study.

This chain links TRBV6-5 with TRBJ2-2; 10 bases match TRBD2. V shed 0 bases and J 4 bases; nucleotides not matched to a gene: 2. Germline-derived CDR1 and CDR2 are MNHEY and SVGAGI. CDR3 length equals 16 residues. CDR3 amino acids: CASSYSASGGTGELFF. Written as DNA, the CDR3 is TGTGCCAGCAGTTACTCGGCTAGCGGGGGCACCGGGGAGCTGTTTTTT.

This clone was recorded once. The genes are TRBV18 and TRBJ2-1; no reliable D call. CDR1 is KGHSH, CDR2 LQKENI, per germline. The CDR3 covers 12 residues. Trimming removed 3 bases from V and 7 bases from J, with 7 bases in between. CDR3 DNA: TGTGCCAGCTCACCGTCGTATAATGAGCAGTTCTTC. This translates into CASSPSYNEQFF.

V is TRBV7-9 and J is TRBJ2-3; 8 nucleotides align to TRBD2. The CDR3 spans 15 residues. V lost 3 bases and J lost 2; bases outside the gene matches: 4. Looked up from germline, CDR1 is SEHNR and CDR2 is FQNEAQ (reference sequence). This chain's CDR3 is CASSLYSGITDTQYF. The CDR3 DNA reads as TGTGCCAGCAGCTTGTATAGCGGGATCACAGATACGCAGTATTTT.

This chain uses TRBV28 with TRBJ1-5; TRBD1 is a possible D gene (5 bases). V was clipped by 2 bases and J by 1 base, with 6 bases between them. The V gene's germline CDR1 is MDHEN and CDR2 SYDVKM. This CDR3 region has 14 residues. Here the CDR3 DNA reads TGTGCCAGCAGTTTAGCAGGGAGCAATCAGCCCCAGCATTTT. It codes for CASSLAGSNQPQHF. The variable domain in full, completed from reference TRBV28 and TRBJ1-5, reads DVKVTQSSRYLVKRTGEKVFLECVQDMDHENMFWYRQDPGLGLRLIYFSYDVKMKEKGDIPEGYSVSREKKERFSLILESASTNQTSMYLCASSLAGSNQPQHFGDGTRLSIL.

The chain carries TRBV6-1 and TRBJ1-5; D gene ambiguous. The CDR3 extends over 15 amino acids. Looked up from germline, CDR1 is MNHNS and CDR2 is SASEGT. Deletions cut 1 base from V and 0 bases from J, with 7 bases between. CDR3 DNA: TGTGCCAGCAGTGAAGGAGGGTTTAGCAATCAGCCCCAGCATTTT. Translated: CASSEGGFSNQPQHF.

In its sample, this clone was seen once. J is TRBJ1-4 and V is TRBV2; 9 positions match TRBD1. V dropped 7 bases and J dropped 2; count of bases not matched to a gene: 11. Germline V CDR1 and CDR2: SNHLY, FYNNEI. This CDR3 contains 17 residues. The CDR3 nucleotides read TGTGCCAGCACACGGGACAGGGTGGTGGCGACTAATGAAAAACTGTTTTTT. Its translation: CASTRDRVVATNEKLFF.

V is TRBV6-5 and J is TRBJ1-2; 7 bases align to TRBD1. V gave up 6 bases and J gave up 7 bases; unmatched junction bases: 8. This CDR3 region has 13 residues. From germline, CDR1 is MNHEY and CDR2 SVGAGI. In DNA, the CDR3 is TGTGCCAGCAGAAGGACAGGACCGTCTGGCTACACCTTC. This gives the protein CASRRTGPSGYTF.

The chain links TRBV2 to TRBJ1-1, with TRBD1 matching 8 bases. J was trimmed by 6 bases and V by 4 bases; bases with no gene match: 10. The CDR3 spans 15 residues. The V gene's germline CDR1 is SNHLY and CDR2 FYNNEI. CDR3 protein: CASSAQIDRGAEAFF. CDR3 nucleotide sequence: TGTGCCAGCAGTGCGCAAATAGACAGGGGCGCTGAAGCTTTCTTT.

J is TRBJ2-7 and V is TRBV28, with 7 bases that match TRBD1. Germline CDR1 reads MDHEN; CDR2 reads SYDVKM. CDR3 length equals 13 residues. J gave up 3 bases and V 8 bases, and 7 bases lay outside the gene matches. CDR3 sequence reads: CASHSAGGYEQYF. The CDR3 DNA sequence: TGTGCCAGCCACAGCGCAGGGGGCTACGAGCAGTACTTC.

J is TRBJ2-5 and V is TRBV2, with TRBD1 identical over 10 bases. Germline V gene data show CDR1 as SNHLY and CDR2 as FYNNEI. V shed 6 bases and J 4 bases; nucleotides not matched to a gene: 5. CDR3 length equals 14 residues. The CDR3 region has the DNA TGTGCCAGCAGCAAACGGACAGGGGGAGAGACCCAGTACTTC. As protein: CASSKRTGGETQYF.

The rearrangement links TRBV2 to TRBJ1-2; the match to TRBD1 covers 8 bases. J was trimmed by 4 bases and V by 7 bases; bases with no gene match: 8. CDR3 length equals 14 residues. CDR1 and CDR2 (germline): SNHLY, FYNNEI. Here the CDR3 DNA reads TGTGCCAGCAACCCGGACAGGGCGGCCTATGGCTACACCTTC. Protein sequence: CASNPDRAAYGYTF.

This chain joins TRBV5-1 and TRBJ2-7; perhaps TRBD1 as D (7 bases). The ends were cut back, 1 base at V and 6 bases at J, with 20 bases in the middle. This CDR3 spans 16 amino acids. CDR1 is SGHRS and CDR2 is YFSETQ in the germline V gene. This CDR3 reads CASSLFSPGGLGEQYF. CDR3 bases: TGCGCCAGCAGCTTGTTTAGTCCAGGGGGGCTGGGCGAGCAGTACTTC.